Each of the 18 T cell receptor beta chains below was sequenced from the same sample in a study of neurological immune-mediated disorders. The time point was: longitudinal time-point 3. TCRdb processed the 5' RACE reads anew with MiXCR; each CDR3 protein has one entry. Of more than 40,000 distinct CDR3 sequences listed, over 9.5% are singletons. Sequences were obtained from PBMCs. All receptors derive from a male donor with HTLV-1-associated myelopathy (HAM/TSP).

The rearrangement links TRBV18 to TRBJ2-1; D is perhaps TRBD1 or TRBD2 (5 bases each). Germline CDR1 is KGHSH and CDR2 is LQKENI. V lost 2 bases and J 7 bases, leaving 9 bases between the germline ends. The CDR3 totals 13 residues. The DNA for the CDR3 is TGTGCCAGCTCACCAGGGAGACAGAATGAGCAGTTCTTC. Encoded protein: CASSPGRQNEQFF.

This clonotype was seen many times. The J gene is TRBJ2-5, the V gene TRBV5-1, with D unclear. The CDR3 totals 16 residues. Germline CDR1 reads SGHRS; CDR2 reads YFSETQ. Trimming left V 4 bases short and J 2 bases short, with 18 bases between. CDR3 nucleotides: TGCGCCAGCAGCCTGGTCTTGGGCAGTGAACAAGAGACCCAGTACTTC. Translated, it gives CASSLVLGSEQETQYF.

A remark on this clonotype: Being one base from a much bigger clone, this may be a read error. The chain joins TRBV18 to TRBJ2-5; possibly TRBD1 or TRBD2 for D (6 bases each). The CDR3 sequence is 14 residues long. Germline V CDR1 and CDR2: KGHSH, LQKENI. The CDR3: CASSPQGGPGTKYF. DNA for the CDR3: TGTGCCAGCTCACCACAGGGGGGTCCAGGGACCAAGTACTTC.

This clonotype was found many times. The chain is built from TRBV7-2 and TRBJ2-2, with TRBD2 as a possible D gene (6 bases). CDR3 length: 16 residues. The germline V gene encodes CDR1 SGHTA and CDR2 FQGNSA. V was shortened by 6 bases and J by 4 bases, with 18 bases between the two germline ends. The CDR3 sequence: CASSFRREALTGELFF. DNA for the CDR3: TGTGCCAGCAGTTTCAGGAGGGAGGCCCTCACCGGGGAGCTGTTTTTT. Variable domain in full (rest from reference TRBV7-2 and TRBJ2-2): GAGVSQSPSNKVTEKGKDVELRCDPISGHTALYWYRQSLGQGLEFLIYFQGNSAPDKSGLPSDRFSAERTGGSVSTLTIQRTQQEDSAVYLCASSFRREALTGELFFGEGSRLTVL.

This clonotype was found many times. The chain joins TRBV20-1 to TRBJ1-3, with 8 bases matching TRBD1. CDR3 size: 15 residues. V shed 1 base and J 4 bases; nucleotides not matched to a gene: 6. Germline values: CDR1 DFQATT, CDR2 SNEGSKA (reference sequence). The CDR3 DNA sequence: TGCAGTGCTAGAGTTCAGGGGGCGCCCGGAAACACCATATATTTT. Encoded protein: CSARVQGAPGNTIYF.

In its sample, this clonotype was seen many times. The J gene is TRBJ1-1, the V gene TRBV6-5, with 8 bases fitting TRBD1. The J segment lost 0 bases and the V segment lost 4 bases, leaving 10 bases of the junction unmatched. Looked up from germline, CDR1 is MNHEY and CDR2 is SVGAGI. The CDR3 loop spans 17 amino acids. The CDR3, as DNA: TGTGCCAGCAGTTCCTCGTCCGGGACAGGAGTGAACACTGAAGCTTTCTTT. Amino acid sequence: CASSSSSGTGVNTEAFF.

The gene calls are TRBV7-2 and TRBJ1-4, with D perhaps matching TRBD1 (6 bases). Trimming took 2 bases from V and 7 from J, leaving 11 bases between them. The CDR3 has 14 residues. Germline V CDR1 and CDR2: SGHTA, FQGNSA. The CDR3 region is CASSLQLRGEKLFF. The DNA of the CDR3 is TGTGCCAGCAGCTTACAGCTCAGGGGTGAAAAACTGTTTTTT.

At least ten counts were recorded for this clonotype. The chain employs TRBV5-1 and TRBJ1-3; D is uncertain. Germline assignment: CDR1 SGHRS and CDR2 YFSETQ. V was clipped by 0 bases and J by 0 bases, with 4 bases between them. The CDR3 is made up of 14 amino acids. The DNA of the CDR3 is TGCGCCAGCAGCTTGGGAACCTCTGGAAACACCATATATTTT. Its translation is CASSLGTSGNTIYF. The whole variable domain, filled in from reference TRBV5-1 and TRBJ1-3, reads KAGVTQTPRYLIKTRGQQVTLSCSPISGHRSVSWYQQTPGQGLQFLFEYFSETQRNKGNFPGRFSGRQFSNSRSEMNVSTLELGDSALYLCASSLGTSGNTIYFGEGSWLTVV.

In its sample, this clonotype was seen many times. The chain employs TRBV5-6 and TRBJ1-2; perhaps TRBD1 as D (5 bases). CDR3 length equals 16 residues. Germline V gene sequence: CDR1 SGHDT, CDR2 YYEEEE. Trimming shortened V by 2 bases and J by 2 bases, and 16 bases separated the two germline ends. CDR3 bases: TGTGCCAGCAGCTTCCGGGACCCCGGGGCAAACTATGGCTACACCTTC. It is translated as CASSFRDPGANYGYTF.

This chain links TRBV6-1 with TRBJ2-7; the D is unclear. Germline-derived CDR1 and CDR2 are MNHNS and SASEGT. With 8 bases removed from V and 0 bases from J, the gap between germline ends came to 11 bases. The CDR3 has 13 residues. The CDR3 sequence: CASFSPNSYEQYF. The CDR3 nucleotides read TGTGCCAGCTTCTCCCCAAACTCCTACGAGCAGTACTTC.

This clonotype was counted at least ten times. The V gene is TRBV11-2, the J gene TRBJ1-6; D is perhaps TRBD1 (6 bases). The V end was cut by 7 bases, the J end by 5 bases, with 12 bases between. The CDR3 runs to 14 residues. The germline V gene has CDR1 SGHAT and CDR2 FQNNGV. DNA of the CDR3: TGTGCCAGCACCGCGGACAGACATAATTCACCCCTCCACTTT. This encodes CASTADRHNSPLHF.

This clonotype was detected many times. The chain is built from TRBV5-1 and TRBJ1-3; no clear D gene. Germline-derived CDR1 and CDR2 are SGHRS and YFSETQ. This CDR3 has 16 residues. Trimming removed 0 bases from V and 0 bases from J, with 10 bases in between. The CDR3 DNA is TGCGCCAGCAGCTTGGGGCCTACGAGCTCTGGAAACACCATATATTTT. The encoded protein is CASSLGPTSSGNTIYF.

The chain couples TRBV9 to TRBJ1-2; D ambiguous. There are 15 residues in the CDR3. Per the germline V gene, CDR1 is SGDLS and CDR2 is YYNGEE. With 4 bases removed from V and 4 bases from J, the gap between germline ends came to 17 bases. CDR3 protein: CASSHNFRAGYGYTF. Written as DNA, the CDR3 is TGTGCCAGCAGCCATAACTTTCGGGCAGGCTATGGCTACACCTTC. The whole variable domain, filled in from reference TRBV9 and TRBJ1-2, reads DSGVTQTPKHLITATGQRVTLRCSPRSGDLSVYWYQQSLDQGLQFLIQYYNGEERAKGNILERFSAQQFPDLHSELNLSSLELGDSALYFCASSHNFRAGYGYTFGSGTRLTVV.

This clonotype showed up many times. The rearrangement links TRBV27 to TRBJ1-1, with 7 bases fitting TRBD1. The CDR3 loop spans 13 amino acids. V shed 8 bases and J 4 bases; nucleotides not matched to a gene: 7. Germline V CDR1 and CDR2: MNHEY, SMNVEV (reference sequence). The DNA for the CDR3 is TGTGCCAGCGGTACAGGGGCTTTCACTGAAGCTTTCTTT. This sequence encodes CASGTGAFTEAFF.

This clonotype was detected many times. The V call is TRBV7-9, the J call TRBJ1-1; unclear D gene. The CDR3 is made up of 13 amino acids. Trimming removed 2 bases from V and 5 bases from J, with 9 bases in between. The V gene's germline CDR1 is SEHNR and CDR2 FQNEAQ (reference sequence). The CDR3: CASSLTLGTEAFF. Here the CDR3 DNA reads TGTGCCAGCAGCTTAACCTTAGGAACTGAAGCTTTCTTT.

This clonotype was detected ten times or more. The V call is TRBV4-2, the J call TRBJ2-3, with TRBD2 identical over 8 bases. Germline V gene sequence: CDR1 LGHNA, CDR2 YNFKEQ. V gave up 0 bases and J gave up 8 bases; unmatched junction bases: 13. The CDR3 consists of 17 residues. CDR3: CASSQDQGSGARGTQYF. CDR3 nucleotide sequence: TGTGCCAGCAGCCAAGATCAAGGTAGCGGGGCCCGTGGTACGCAGTATTTT.

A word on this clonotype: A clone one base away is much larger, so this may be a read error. The DNA for the CDR3 is TGCGCCAGCAGCTCCCGGGAAACTTCCACAGATACGCAGTATTTT. Translated: CASSSRETSTDTQYF. V gene TRBV5-1 combines with J gene TRBJ2-3; possibly TRBD2 for D (5 bases). Germline V gene data show CDR1 as SGHRS and CDR2 as YFSETQ. The V gene lost 3 bases and the J gene lost 2 bases, with 13 bases spanning the gap. This CDR3 comprises 15 residues.

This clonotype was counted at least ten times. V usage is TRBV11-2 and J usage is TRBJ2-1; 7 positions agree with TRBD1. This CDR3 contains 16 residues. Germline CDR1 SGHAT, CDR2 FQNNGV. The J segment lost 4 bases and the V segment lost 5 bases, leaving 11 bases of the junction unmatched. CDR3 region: CASSNRQGLIYNEQFF. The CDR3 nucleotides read TGTGCCAGCAGCAATAGACAGGGTCTCATATACAATGAGCAGTTCTTC.